This TCR beta chain came from a study of T cell responses to AZD1222 COVID-19 vaccine. Overall study: Second-dose schedules of about 4 or about 12 weeks were combined. Study-level findings and limits: Females made up more of the donors, who were largely white British, and clonal diversity may have come out too low.

Produced via immunoSEQ multiplex PCR; TCRdb's table is partial and in-frame only. The sample yields 95,000 to 150,000 clones, roughly 87% seen once. Germline CDR1 SGDLS, CDR2 YYNGEE. The CDR3 runs to 17 residues. Unmatched junction bases numbered 8, after V lost 0 bases and J lost 4 bases. Points on this clone: Its antigen is unidentified.

This TCR was sampled from an adult in good health. The J gene is TRBJ1-3, the V gene TRBV9, with 9 bases lining up with TRBD1. Sequenced here: peripheral blood, sampled on day 0 of AZD1222 vaccination. CDR3: CASSVDLGQGMGNTIYF. The CDR3, as DNA: TGTGCCAGCAGCGTAGACCTCGGACAGGGGATGGGAAACACCATATATTTT.